These 7 T cell receptor beta chains were sequenced from one sample in a study of shared clonotypes between healthy human individuals. Terminally differentiated effector memory CD45RA+ cells were left out of the naive CD8 fraction, which was CD45RO-negative and positively selected for CCR7. The method was immunoSEQ multiplex PCR; TCRdb's version includes in-frame clones alone and lacks a portion of them. The top ten hold 0.11% of the sample, which has around 650,000 clones, 96% seen once. Sequencing was done on a sample of naive CD8+ T cells sorted from blood. Receptor source: a woman younger than 45 in good health.

A remark on this clone: The sample carries other DNA sequences with the same CDR3. J is TRBJ2-1 and V is TRBV9; 13 bases fit TRBD2. The length of the CDR3 is 15 residues. Germline V gene lookup returns CDR1 SGDLS and CDR2 YYNGEE. V lost 0 bases, J lost 6 bases, and 0 bases stayed unmatched. CDR3 in DNA: TGTGCCAGCAGCGTAGGGACTAGCGGGAGCAATGAGCAGTTCTTC. As protein: CASSVGTSGSNEQFF.

This clone was seen a few times. This sequence joins TRBV6-5 and TRBJ1-1; unclear D gene. CDR3 size: 14 residues. Trimming pared 6 bases from V and 3 bases from J, leaving 14 bases between. CDR1 MNHEY and CDR2 SVGAGI come from the germline V gene. In DNA form, the CDR3 reads TGTGCCAGCAGACAGATCTGGGGAGACACTGAAGCTTTCTTT. Protein: CASRQIWGDTEAFF.

V usage is TRBV28 and J usage is TRBJ2-1; D unclear. This CDR3 is built from 14 residues. Trimming removed 8 bases at V and 2 bases at J, with 13 bases between. Per germline, CDR1 MDHEN and CDR2 SYDVKM. This CDR3 is CASSAAVTYNEQFF. In DNA, the CDR3 is TGTGCCAGCTCTGCGGCGGTGACCTACAATGAGCAGTTCTTC.

The count of this clone is one. V gene TRBV19 combines with J gene TRBJ2-1; tentatively, D is TRBD2 (5 bases). Trimming took 7 bases from V and 6 from J, leaving 10 bases between them. Germline values: CDR1 LNHDA, CDR2 SQIVND (reference sequence). CDR3 length: 12 amino acids. The CDR3 DNA sequence: TGTGCCAGTACCGAAAGCGGCAATGAGCAGTTCTTC. Protein: CASTESGNEQFF.

This clone was recorded once. Other DNA sequences within the sample encode an identical CDR3. The V call is TRBV27, the J call TRBJ2-7; D uncertain. V was pared by 5 bases and J by 1 base, with 6 bases between. Germline assignment: CDR1 MNHEY and CDR2 SMNVEV (reference sequence). The CDR3 sequence is 12 residues long. As DNA, the CDR3 is TGTGCCAGCAGTCCCTCTTCCTACGAGCAGTACTTC. Translation: CASSPSSYEQYF.

V gene TRBV7-3 combines with J gene TRBJ2-2; the match to TRBD1 covers 7 bases. There are 15 residues in the CDR3. Germline lookup yields CDR1 SGHTA and CDR2 FQGTGA. V shed 3 bases and J 2 bases; nucleotides not matched to a gene: 3. The CDR3: CASSFGTANTGELFF. CDR3 bases: TGTGCCAGCAGCTTTGGGACAGCTAACACCGGGGAGCTGTTTTTT. Using reference TRBV7-3 and TRBJ2-2 for the parts outside the CDR3, the full variable domain is GAGVSQTPSNKVTEKGKYVELRCDPISGHTALYWYRQSLGQGPEFLIYFQGTGAADDSGLPNDRFFAVRPEGSVSTLKIQRTERGDSAVYLCASSFGTANTGELFFGEGSRLTVL.

The CDR3 region is CASSRGDRRGETF. In nucleotides, the CDR3 is TGTGCCAGCAGCCGTGGGGACAGGCGGGGAGAGACCTTC. V gene TRBV7-9 combines with J gene TRBJ1-2, with 8 bases identical to TRBD1. CDR1 is SEHNR, CDR2 FQNEAQ, per germline (reference sequence). The CDR3 has 13 residues. The ends lost 5 bases at V and 14 bases at J; junction bases unmatched: 13.